What follows describes a single TCR beta chain. The data were obtained in a study of blood T cell repertoires in COVID-19. The germline gives CDR1 SGHDT, CDR2 YYEEEE. The CDR3 totals 15 residues. V lost 4 bases and J lost 4, with 17 bases in between. The repertoire was sequenced with immunoSEQ multiplex PCR; TCRdb's copy has only in-frame clones and lacks some. This table has 45,000 to 65,000 clones, about three quarters appearing once. Sequencing was performed on peripheral blood. This clonotype originated in a man aged 65-85 years with active or convalescent COVID-19. V usage is TRBV5-6 and J usage is TRBJ1-2; D is possibly TRBD1 (6 bases). The CDR3 sequence is CASSALTGSGYGYTF. DNA for the CDR3: TGTGCCAGCAGCGCCTTGACAGGCTCGGGCTATGGCTACACCTTC.